The following is a T cell receptor beta chain sequence with its context. The target antigen is unknown. This record comes from a study of cytomegalovirus exposure and HLA in healthy donors. Study-level results: In a later analysis, at a false discovery rate of 0.05, approximately 16,000 TCR beta sequences were associated with HLA alleles. Within the data, a cluster of highly shared sequence variants was likely a sequencing artifact. Rarity characterized most TCR sequences, yet some public TCRs appeared in many donors.

It was with 60 Vbeta and 13 Jbeta primers that the PCR ran. The protocol was immunoSEQ multiplex PCR, while the TCRdb copy is restricted to in-frame clones and leaves out a portion. The sample holds about 100,000 clones; around 81% are singletons and the top ten take about 4.4%. V was clipped by 4 bases and J by 2 bases, with 17 bases between them. Germline CDR1 is SGHNT and CDR2 is YYREEE (reference sequence). The CDR3 spans 16 residues. Specimen: PBMCs. This sequence was found in a woman aged 70 to 79 in good health and CMV-seropositive. The V call is TRBV5-4, the J call TRBJ2-3; tentative D call: TRBD1 (5 bases). The CDR3 DNA follows: TGTGCCAGCAGCAAGCTGGTGGGGCTCGACACAGATACGCAGTATTTT. The encoded protein is CASSKLVGLDTDTQYF.